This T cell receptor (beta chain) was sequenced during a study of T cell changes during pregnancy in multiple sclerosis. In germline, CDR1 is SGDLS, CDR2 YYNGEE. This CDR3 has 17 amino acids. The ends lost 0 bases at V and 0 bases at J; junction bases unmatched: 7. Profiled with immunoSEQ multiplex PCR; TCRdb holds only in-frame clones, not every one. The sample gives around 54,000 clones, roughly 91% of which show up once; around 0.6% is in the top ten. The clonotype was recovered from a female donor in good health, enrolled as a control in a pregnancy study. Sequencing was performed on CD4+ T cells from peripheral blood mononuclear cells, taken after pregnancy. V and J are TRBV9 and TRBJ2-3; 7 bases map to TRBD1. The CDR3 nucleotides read TGTGCCAGCAGCGTAGAAGGGGCAGGGGGTAGCACAGATACGCAGTATTTT. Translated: CASSVEGAGGSTDTQYF.